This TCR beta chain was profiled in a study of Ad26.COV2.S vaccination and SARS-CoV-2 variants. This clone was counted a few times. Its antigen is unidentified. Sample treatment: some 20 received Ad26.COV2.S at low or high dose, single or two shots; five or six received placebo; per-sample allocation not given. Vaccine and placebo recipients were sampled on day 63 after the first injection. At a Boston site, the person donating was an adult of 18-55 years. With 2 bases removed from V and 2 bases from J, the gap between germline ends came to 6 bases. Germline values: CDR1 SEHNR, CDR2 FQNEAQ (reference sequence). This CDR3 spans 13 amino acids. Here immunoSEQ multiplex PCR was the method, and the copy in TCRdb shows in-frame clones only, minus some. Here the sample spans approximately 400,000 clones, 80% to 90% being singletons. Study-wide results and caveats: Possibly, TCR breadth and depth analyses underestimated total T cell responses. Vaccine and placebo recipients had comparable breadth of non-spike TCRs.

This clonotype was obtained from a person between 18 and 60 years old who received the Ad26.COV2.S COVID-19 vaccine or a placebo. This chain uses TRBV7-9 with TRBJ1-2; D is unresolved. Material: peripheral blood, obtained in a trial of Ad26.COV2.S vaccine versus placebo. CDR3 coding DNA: TGTGCCAGCAGCTTATTCGCCAACTATGGCTACACCTTC. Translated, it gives CASSLFANYGYTF. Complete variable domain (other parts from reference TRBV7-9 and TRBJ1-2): DTGVSQNPRHKITKRGQNVTFRCDPISEHNRLYWYRQTLGQGPEFLTYFQNEAQLEKSRLLSDRFSAERPKGSFSTLEIQRTEQGDSAMYLCASSLFANYGYTFGSGTRLTVV.